Listed here are 7 T cell receptor beta chains from one sample, sequenced in a study of a mutant IDH1 vaccine in newly diagnosed glioma. No antigen is known for these receptors. The assay was immunoSEQ multiplex PCR, and TCRdb's table has in-frame clones only and misses some. The repertoire holds under 85,000 clones, with more than 80% as singletons. Time point of the sample: week 23, last vaccination. A single vaccine dose contained 300 ug of mutant IDH1 20-mer peptide, and topical imiquimod was used with it. The specimen comprised PBMCs, sampled from a glioma patient whose treatment included an IDH1 peptide vaccine. These receptors came from a woman aged 45-59 years with glioma.

This clone was counted a single time. The rearrangement uses TRBV10-3 and TRBJ2-7; 8 nucleotides match TRBD1. V was clipped by 3 bases and J by 3 bases; unmatched bases: 7. This CDR3 region has 15 residues. Looked up from germline, CDR1 is ENHRY and CDR2 is SYGVKD. Written as DNA, the CDR3 is TGTGCCATCAGTGAACCGCGGACAGGGCGCTACGAGCAGTACTTC. Protein product: CAISEPRTGRYEQYF.

V usage is TRBV6-1 and J usage is TRBJ2-2, with D perhaps matching TRBD2 (6 bases). V was pared by 7 bases and J by 9 bases, with 15 bases between. The length of the CDR3 is 13 residues. The germline V gene encodes CDR1 MNHNS and CDR2 SASEGT. For the CDR3, the DNA is TGTGCCAGCACCCAGCGGGTTTCCCGGGAGCTGTTTTTT. This sequence encodes CASTQRVSRELFF.

Only one count was recorded for this clone. This chain connects TRBV25-1 to TRBJ2-7; 8 nucleotides align to TRBD2. Germline trimming cut 1 base from V and 3 bases from J; bases unmatched to any gene: 2. Germline V gene sequence: CDR1 MGHDK, CDR2 SYGVNS. The CDR3 covers 14 residues. The CDR3 protein is CASSESGTSYEQYF. As DNA, the CDR3 is TGTGCCAGCAGTGAATCCGGGACTAGCTACGAGCAGTACTTC.

The rearrangement uses TRBV28 and TRBJ1-2, with D perhaps TRBD1 (5 bases). The CDR3 loop spans 13 amino acids. V lost 6 bases, J lost 4 bases, and 12 bases lay in between. Germline CDR1 MDHEN, CDR2 SYDVKM. The CDR3 DNA follows: TGTGCCAGCAGCCCCGGGACGGTCTATGGCTACACCTTC. This codes for CASSPGTVYGYTF.

CDR3 amino acids: CASSWDGYYEQYF. The CDR3 DNA sequence: TGTGCCAGCAGCTGGGACGGCTACTACGAGCAGTACTTC. V usage is TRBV11-2 and J usage is TRBJ2-7; tentatively, D is TRBD1 or TRBD2 (5 bases each). Germline CDR1 is SGHAT and CDR2 is FQNNGV. CDR3 size: 13 residues. Trimming took off 4 bases at V and 3 bases at J, with 10 bases between the two ends.

V and J are TRBV18 and TRBJ2-3; maybe TRBD2 (6 bases). The CDR3 is 19 amino acids. The germline V and J ends were trimmed by 0 bases and 4 bases, with 23 bases remaining between them. CDR1 is KGHSH and CDR2 is LQKENI in the germline V gene. The CDR3: CASSPPTNRLGSSPDTQYF. The CDR3 region has the DNA TGTGCCAGCTCACCACCCACGAATCGACTAGGGAGCAGCCCAGATACGCAGTATTTT.

The gene calls are TRBV5-8 and TRBJ2-5, with D perhaps given as TRBD1 or TRBD2 (5 bases each). V was pared by 3 bases and J by 0 bases, with 9 bases between. CDR1 is SGHTS and CDR2 is YDEGEE in the germline V gene. The CDR3 length is 14 residues. The CDR3 sequence: CASSWGPYQETQYF. DNA for the CDR3: TGTGCCAGCAGCTGGGGACCGTACCAAGAGACCCAGTACTTC. The full variable domain, its missing parts supplied by reference TRBV5-8 and TRBJ2-5, is EAGVTQSPTHLIKTRGQQATLRCSPISGHTSVYWYQQALGLGLQFLLWYDEGEERNRGNFPPRFSGRQFPNYSSELNVNALELEDSALYLCASSWGPYQETQYFGPGTRLLVL.